This T cell receptor beta chain was retrieved from a study of long-term antiretroviral therapy in people with HIV (dated by TCRdb to 2022 to 2024). At the level of the whole study: The earliest samples were collected roughly a decade before the 2015 WHO recommendation for immediate ART, at a time when ART was usually postponed until CD4 counts fell. A retrospective serial study tested whether ART initiation and durable HIV suppression were associated with changes in peripheral blood TRB repertoire composition and diversity. A total of over 150 cryopreserved PBMC samples came from 25 to 35 adults with confirmed HIV infection and were collected serially over a mean of roughly 6 years (range 1-12). Of the approximately 32 participants with HIV, some 12 were female. No cross-contamination during QIAcube processing was shown when test extractions of a monoclonal T-cell line were performed alongside around 30 polyclonal samples. Summary of the overall study and its limitations: Since PBMC availability was limited, sequencing covered only the TCR beta chain, with no alpha chain pairing. Inferences about post-ART repertoire changes are limited because no data were available on ART adherence, viral resistance or therapy changes. Narrower CDR3 length ranges were observed in HIV repertoires than in controls, and an antigen-experienced repertoire with only a slight naive shift after ART was suggested by the network structure. Starting ART was linked to a significant rise in TRB diversity, yet even after long-term ART the diversity remained significantly lower than in transplant donor controls. The samples were dated from the mid-2000s to the late 2010s, and the ART regimens that were used may be less effective than current ART regimens. Unsorted PBMC were profiled instead of sorted CD4+ and CD8+ T cells because pre-ART samples had limited cell numbers. The repertoire was dominated across all time points by expanded TRB clones identified before ART initiation, although this dominance was seen to fluctuate and to decrease in many PLHIV after ART.

Inclusion was restricted to participants for whom at least one PBMC sample before ART initiation and at least two post-ART samples were available. All participants with HIV were treated in the United States of America. Cryopreserved samples of roughly 0.85-11 million PBMC were thawed and washed before DNA extraction. At the time of the earliest PBMC sample, participants with HIV were aged between roughly 20 and 54 years. PBMC samples from each participant spanned 1-4 timepoints before ART initiation and 2-8 timepoints after ART initiation, with a median of 7 samples. Serial HIV viral load, CD4+ T-cell count, ART history and demographic data were obtained for every participant. Using a Qiagen kit on a QIAcube, genomic DNA was extracted from unsorted PBMC, with samples processed in batches of 12. V has 2 bases trimmed and J has 9 bases trimmed; junction bases matching no gene number 11. The CDR3 sequence holds 16 residues, the cysteine and phenylalanine included. CDR3 DNA is the only sequence kept; it has 48 bases, read in frame from the first base. According to the germline V gene (reference sequence), CDR1 reads MNHEY and CDR2 reads SMNVEV.

Details on this clone: What this receptor recognizes is not known. No much larger clone is present one base from it, and per-base qualities are unavailable.

The immunoSEQ hsTCRB v3.0 assay was used at survey level resolution to sequence the TRB variable region. The target sequencing depth for TRB was roughly 35,000-50,000 T-cell genomes per sample. Pooled TRB libraries were sequenced on an Illumina MiSeq with a v3 150-cycle kit. Under the source paper's analysis protocol: Analysis of repertoires was carried out in R inside a reproducible Nextflow workflow spanning QC, data transformation and analysis. LymphoSeq2, an R package for AIRR-Seq data exploration, was used to implement custom analyses. After excluding a handful of samples that yielded fewer than 5000 total TRB sequences, fewer than 200 HIV repertoires remained for analysis. Among the roughly 190 retained HIV repertoires, 55 to 60 were collected before ART initiation and approximately 130 after ART initiation. Each repertoire was downsampled to 5000 TRB nucleotide sequences, and summary statistics were averaged across 100 downsampling iterations. TRB sequences were retained for analysis only if CDR3 regions of at least seven amino acids were present. Diversity was measured with a Shannon entropy-derived clonality score and the Gini coefficient. In the repertoire networks, any two of the top 5000 CDR3 amino acid sequences were linked whenever the two sequences differed by an edit distance of one. GLIPH2 predicted antigen specificity groups and MHC restriction for TRB CDR3 amino acid sequences. CDR3 amino acid sequences were matched against VDJdb and McPAS-TCR to flag known CMV, EBV, HIV or tissue antigen associations. Pre-ART, post-ART and control groups were compared with Wilcoxon signed-rank tests and Holm-Bonferroni correction. Imported from immuneACCESS, the table was reduced by TCRdb to in-frame sequences with V and J called. These copies leave out some clones; in studies compared against another copy, an unresolved V gene accounts for under half, and the cause of the remainder is not known. D and trimming come from the DNA, and the V and J calls and clone size come from that table. Counted in this sample were about 28,000 clones; roughly 94% of them appeared once. Around 3% of the sample is taken by the ten largest.

Sample: unsorted PBMCs, taken 5.3 years after starting antiretroviral therapy. The sequence is built from TRBV27 and TRBJ2-1; 9 bases in the middle match TRBD1. The source of this sequence is a man aged 50 to 60 with HIV. The CDR3 region has the sequence CASSLGFPGTGTEQFF. The DNA sequence reads TGTGCCAGCAGTTTAGGTTTTCCCGGGACAGGGACTGAGCAGTTCTTC.